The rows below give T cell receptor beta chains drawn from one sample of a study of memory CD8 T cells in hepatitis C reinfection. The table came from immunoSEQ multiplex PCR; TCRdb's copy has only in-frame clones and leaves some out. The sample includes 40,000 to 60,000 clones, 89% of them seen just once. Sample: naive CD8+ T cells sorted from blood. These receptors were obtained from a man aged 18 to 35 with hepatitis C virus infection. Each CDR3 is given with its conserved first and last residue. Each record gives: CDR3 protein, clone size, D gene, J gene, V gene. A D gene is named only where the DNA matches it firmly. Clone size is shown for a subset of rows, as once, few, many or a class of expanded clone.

CASSGGTNYEQYF | . | TRBD2 | TRBJ2-7 | TRBV10-2
CSVWTENTEAFF | . | . | TRBJ1-1 | TRBV29-1
CASSPSEGTGELFF | . | . | TRBJ2-2 | TRBV4-1
CASSLDRAGDTDTQYF | . | TRBD2 | TRBJ2-3 | TRBV11-2
CASSFLRLSPSTDTQYF | . | . | TRBJ2-3 | TRBV28
CASSPEYTQYF | . | . | TRBJ2-3 | TRBV7-2
CSVAGGQFNEKLFF | . | TRBD1 | TRBJ1-4 | TRBV29-1
CASSLRDSYTGELFF | . | . | TRBJ2-2 | TRBV4-1
CASQGTGSSGNTIYF | . | TRBD1 | TRBJ1-3 | TRBV19
CASSLGGGASDTQYF | . | TRBD2 | TRBJ2-3 | TRBV5-6
CASSPPGVAGYNEQFF | once | TRBD2 | TRBJ2-1 | TRBV7-9
CTSSHLGSGVNTGELFF | . | . | TRBJ2-2 | TRBV1
CASSISSRGDHEQYF | . | . | TRBJ2-7 | TRBV19
CASSSPTGVVYEQYF | . | TRBD1 | TRBJ2-7 | TRBV27
CASSAGTSGIGDTQYF | . | TRBD2 | TRBJ2-3 | TRBV13
CASSLGGGGTDTQYF | . | . | TRBJ2-3 | TRBV7-6
CASSQTGFYNEQFF | once | . | TRBJ2-1 | TRBV14
CASSMWGLNTEAFF | . | . | TRBJ1-1 | TRBV19
CAWGTGTSTDTQYF | . | . | TRBJ2-3 | TRBV30
CASSAWTGTSSATNEKLFF | . | TRBD1 | TRBJ1-4 | TRBV6-1
CAWSGTGRAYGYTF | . | TRBD1 | TRBJ1-2 | TRBV30
CASSPSLYGTGELFF | . | . | TRBJ2-2 | TRBV27
CASSEGQGAGYGYTF | . | TRBD1 | TRBJ1-2 | TRBV5-6
CASSPGQSSYNEQFF | . | . | TRBJ2-1 | TRBV5-1
CASSQDVGDGSYNEQFF | . | . | TRBJ2-1 | TRBV4-3
CASSSPGTSVSNEQFF | . | TRBD2 | TRBJ2-1 | TRBV7-2
CASRQGISGANVLTF | . | . | TRBJ2-6 | TRBV5-6
CSVVGGTKAQYF | . | . | TRBJ2-5 | TRBV29-1
CASSLDASEGTEAFF | . | . | TRBJ1-1 | TRBV7-6
CASSHFGGDNQPQHF | . | . | TRBJ1-5 | TRBV19
CASSLDGPGRGEQFF | . | TRBD2 | TRBJ2-1 | TRBV5-1
CASSPRDRPYEQYF | . | TRBD1 | TRBJ2-7 | TRBV9
CASSQVPVGLASLINEQFF | once | . | TRBJ2-1 | TRBV4-1
CAWSDTNYGYTF | few | . | TRBJ1-2 | TRBV30
CASSLDREGEVDGYTF | . | . | TRBJ1-2 | TRBV7-6
CASSSALQENYGYTF | . | . | TRBJ1-2 | TRBV7-9
CASSSGLAVQETQYF | . | TRBD2 | TRBJ2-5 | TRBV2
CATQGKLAGSKYF | . | TRBD2 | TRBJ2-7 | TRBV5-6
CASASGGVYNEQFF | . | . | TRBJ2-1 | TRBV11-3
CASSWGALGSGELFF | . | . | TRBJ2-2 | TRBV19
CASSLGVEQFF | . | . | TRBJ2-1 | TRBV5-4
CASSLGEGAPYNEQFF | . | . | TRBJ2-1 | TRBV5-8
CASSVEAGGSYEQYF | . | TRBD2 | TRBJ2-7 | TRBV9
CASSLTGVGGRYSPLHF | once | . | TRBJ1-6 | TRBV27
CAWSISGGADTQYF | . | TRBD2 | TRBJ2-3 | TRBV30
CASSWATTTYEQYF | . | . | . | TRBV27
CAISEGQAYGYTF | . | TRBD1 | TRBJ1-2 | TRBV10-3
CASSGGITEAFF | . | . | TRBJ1-1 | TRBV2
CASRGGQLSYNEQFF | . | . | TRBJ2-1 | TRBV6-1